The TCR beta chain under discussion was sequenced for a study of blood T cell repertoires in COVID-19. The wider study: Some COVID-19 samples were acute and others convalescent; all came from the United States, Italy and Spain. From T cells, B-cell-depleted T cells, or PBMCs came the material, which was cDNA or gDNA.

Per the original data handling: Amplification of reference gene primers was used by the study to estimate nucleated cell counts. The repertoire was sequenced with immunoSEQ multiplex PCR; TCRdb's copy has only in-frame clones and lacks some. V and J calls and clone size come straight from that table; D and trimming were deduced from the DNA. Of about 170,000 clones in the sample, approximately 82% were seen once. Germline V CDR1 and CDR2: SNHLY, FYNNEI. CDR3 size: 15 residues. V lost 7 bases and J lost 7; bases outside the gene matches: 10. This sequence was found in a woman aged 80 or older with acute or convalescent COVID-19. This chain joins TRBV2 and TRBJ2-1, with TRBD2 matching 10 bases. Sequencing was performed on peripheral blood. CDR3 sequence reads: CASIPLAGVTNEQFF. CDR3 in DNA: TGTGCCAGCATCCCCCTAGCGGGAGTCACAAATGAGCAGTTCTTC.